Given below is one T cell receptor beta chain in context. As yet, its antigen is unknown. These data are taken from a study of radiation and T cells in renal cell carcinoma. Study-wide points: Top tumor clonotypes rose in blood 2 weeks post-radiation, then contracted. Pretreatment tumor biopsies were lacking, so baseline clonotypes are unknown.

CDR3 length equals 15 residues. Trimming cost V 0 bases and J 7 bases; bases outside gene matches: 7. Germline CDR1 and CDR2: SGDLS and YYNGEE. Data came from immunoSEQ multiplex PCR; TCRdb stores just in-frame clones and leaves some out. Here the sample spans roughly 80,000 clones, less than 90% being singletons. Time point specified: blood 4 weeks post-SBRT, at nephrectomy. Treatment meaning: 15 Gy SBRT to primary tumor, nephrectomy 4 weeks later. Nephrectomy followed 15 Gy stereotactic body radiation by 4 weeks. This renal cell carcinoma was of the clear cell type. The sequence came from a woman aged 55-70 years with renal cell carcinoma. The sequencing here drew on blood, taken from a patient whose treatment included radiotherapy and nephrectomy. This rearrangement joins TRBV9 to TRBJ2-5; 9 bases agree with TRBD1. The DNA of the CDR3 is TGTGCCAGCAGCGTAGTAGGACAGGGGTTCCCGACCCAGTACTTC. Translating gives CASSVVGQGFPTQYF.